This T cell receptor (beta chain) was retrieved from a study of TIL therapy for anti-PD-1-resistant metastatic lung cancer. The overall study: Tumors were harvested before any PD-1/PD-L1 blockade. Tumors carried a median about 1.5 non-synonymous mutations per megabase.

The CDR3 contains 14 residues. Trimming took 0 bases from V and 7 from J, leaving 13 bases between them. Germline V gene data show CDR1 as GTSNPN and CDR2 as SVGIG (reference sequence). The time point was: pre-treatment sample, taken before nivolumab and TIL therapy. The immunoSEQ assay was v3. Libraries were sequenced to 2 million to 2.5 million read pairs (survey) or roughly 4.5-6 million (deep). Profiling relied on immunoSEQ multiplex PCR, and the TCRdb table lists in-frame clones only, not all of them. The sample contains approximately 60,000 clones, 70% to 90% of which appear only once. The TCR comes from a person aged 25-85 years with non-small cell lung cancer. Material: blood, obtained at baseline. The chain has TRBV30 and TRBJ2-4, with TRBD1 as a possible D gene (6 bases). This chain's CDR3 is CAWSVGGVGNIQYF. Written as DNA, the CDR3 is TGTGCCTGGAGTGTAGGGGGTGTAGGGAACATTCAGTACTTC.